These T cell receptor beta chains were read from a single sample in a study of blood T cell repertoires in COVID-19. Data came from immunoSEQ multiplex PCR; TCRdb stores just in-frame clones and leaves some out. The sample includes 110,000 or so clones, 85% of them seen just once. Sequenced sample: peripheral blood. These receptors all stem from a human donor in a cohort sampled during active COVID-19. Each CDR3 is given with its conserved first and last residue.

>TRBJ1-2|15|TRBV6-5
CASSPAWDTNYGYTF
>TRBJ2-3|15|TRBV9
CASNRKVAGRDTQYF
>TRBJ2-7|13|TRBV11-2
CASSAGTAYEQYF
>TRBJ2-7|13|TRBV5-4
CASSLVLASEQYF
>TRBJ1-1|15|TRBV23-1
CASRNPRDKGTEAFF
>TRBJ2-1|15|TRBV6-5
CASSTDRGGYNEQFF
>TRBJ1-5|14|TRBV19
CASNDRGRDQPQHF
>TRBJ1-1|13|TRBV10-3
CAISPDRATEAFF
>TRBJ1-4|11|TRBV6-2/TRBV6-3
CASSMGGKLFF
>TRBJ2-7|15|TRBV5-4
CASSLERGTPYEQYF
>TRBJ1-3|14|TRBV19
CASSIRQGGNTIYF
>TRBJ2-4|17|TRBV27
CASSIAGTGLAKNIQYF
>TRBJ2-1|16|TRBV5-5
CASSSSGTSGGYEQFF
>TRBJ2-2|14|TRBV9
CASNLQGSTGELFF
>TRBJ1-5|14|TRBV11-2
CASSQGQGNQPQHF
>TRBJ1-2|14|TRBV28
CASSPLDRVYGYTF
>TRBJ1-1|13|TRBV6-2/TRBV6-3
CASSYTGSSEAFF
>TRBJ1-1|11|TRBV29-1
CSGDSLGEAFF
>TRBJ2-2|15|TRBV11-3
CASSRRAGRGGELFF
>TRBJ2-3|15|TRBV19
CASSIVRGSTDTQYF
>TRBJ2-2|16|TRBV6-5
CASSSSGTDSTGELFF
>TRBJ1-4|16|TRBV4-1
CASSPQGAKLNEKLFF